These T cell receptor beta chains were read from a single sample in a study of control samples from healthy donors and cancer patients. Here immunoSEQ multiplex PCR was the method, and the copy in TCRdb shows in-frame clones only, minus some. The top ten clones hold 6% to 9% of a sample with more than 140,000 clones, 91% of them seen once. Source material: blood. The receptors derive from a man aged 18-30 years in good health. The CDR3 runs from the conserved cysteine through the conserved F or W. A D gene is named only where the DNA matches it firmly. Where a row states a size, it is once, few, many or the class of an expanded clone; other rows omit it.

abundance,v_gene,j_gene,d_gene,CDR3nt,CDR3aa
-,TRBV3-1/TRBV3-2,TRBJ2-7,-,TGTGCCAGCAGCCAAGACTCGGACTCCTACGAGCAGTACTTC,CASSQDSDSYEQYF
-,TRBV30,TRBJ2-7,-,TGTGCCTGGAGGCGATCTACGGCGGGGATTAAAAACTACGAGCAGTACTTC,CAWRRSTAGIKNYEQYF
-,TRBV6-5,TRBJ2-1,-,TGTGCCAGCAGCGCGCCGGGGTCAATTGAGCAGTTCTTC,CASSAPGSIEQFF
-,TRBV29-1,TRBJ1-1,-,TGCAGCGTTGCCACACTCGAGGACACTGAAGCTTTCTTT,CSVATLEDTEAFF
-,TRBV2,TRBJ1-2,-,TGTGCCAGCAGTGGGACAGCGAACTATGGCTACACCTTC,CASSGTANYGYTF
-,TRBV27,TRBJ1-4,-,TGTGCCAGCAGTGTGTCTGGGCAGGGGCCCTCGTTGGGTGAAAAACTGTTTTTT,CASSVSGQGPSLGEKLFF
-,TRBV7-9,TRBJ2-3,-,TGTGCCAGCAGCTCCCCCGGTCGGGAAGCCACAGATACGCAGTATTTT,CASSSPGREATDTQYF
-,TRBV19,TRBJ1-3,-,TGTGCCAGTAGCACAGGAGGAAACACCATATATTTT,CASSTGGNTIYF
-,TRBV10-3,TRBJ2-2,TRBD1,TGTGCCATCAGTGATCGGGAGGACAGGGGGCTTATCGGGGAGCTGTTTTTT,CAISDREDRGLIGELFF
-,TRBV10-3,TRBJ1-2,TRBD1,TGTGCCATCAGGTCAGGGGGCTATGGCTACACCTTC,CAIRSGGYGYTF
once,TRBV12-5,TRBJ1-1,-,TGTGCTAGTGGCACCATGGACACTGAAGCTTTCTTT,CASGTMDTEAFF
-,TRBV5-4,TRBJ1-1,-,TGTGCCAGCAGCTTGACAGAGGATGAACCTGAAGCTTTCTTT,CASSLTEDEPEAFF
-,TRBV5-1,TRBJ1-1,-,TGCGCCAGCAGCTTTAGCGGTTCTACCCGGGGGGGGACCACTGAAGCTTTCTTT,CASSFSGSTRGGTTEAFF
-,TRBV5-5,TRBJ2-7,TRBD1,TGTGCCAGCAGCCGAACAGGGGCCTACGAGCAGTACTTC,CASSRTGAYEQYF
-,TRBV7-6,TRBJ2-3,-,TGTGCCAGCAGCGTCGACTCGGGGAGCGCAGATACGCAGTATTTT,CASSVDSGSADTQYF
once,TRBV3-1/TRBV3-2,TRBJ2-7,TRBD1,TGTGCCAGCAGGGAAGGAATGGGACAGGGTTACGAGCAGTACTTC,CASREGMGQGYEQYF
-,TRBV4-1,TRBJ1-4,-,TGCGCCAGCAGCCAAGAGGATACAACTAATGAAAAACTGTTTTTT,CASSQEDTTNEKLFF
-,TRBV3-1/TRBV3-2,TRBJ2-3,TRBD2,TGTGCCAGCAGCCCCCGGGGACTAGCGGCTAGCACAGATACGCAGTATTTT,CASSPRGLAASTDTQYF
few,TRBV7-9,TRBJ1-2,-,TGTGCCAGCAGCCAAAGAATACAGGGTTTCGCGAAGGCCGGTGGCTACACCTTC,CASSQRIQGFAKAGGYTF